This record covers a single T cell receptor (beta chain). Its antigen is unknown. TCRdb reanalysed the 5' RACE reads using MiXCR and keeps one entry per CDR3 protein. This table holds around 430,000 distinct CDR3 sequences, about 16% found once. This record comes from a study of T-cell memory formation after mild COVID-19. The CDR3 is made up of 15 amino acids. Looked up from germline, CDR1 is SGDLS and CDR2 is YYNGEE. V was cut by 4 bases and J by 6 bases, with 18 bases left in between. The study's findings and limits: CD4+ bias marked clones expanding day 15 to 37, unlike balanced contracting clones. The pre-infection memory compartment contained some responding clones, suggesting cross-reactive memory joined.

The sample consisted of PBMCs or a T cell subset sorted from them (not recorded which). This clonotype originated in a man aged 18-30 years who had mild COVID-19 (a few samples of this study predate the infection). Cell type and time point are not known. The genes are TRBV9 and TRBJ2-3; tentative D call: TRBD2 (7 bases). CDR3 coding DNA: TGTGCCAGCAGCTCCTTGGGGGGGCCGGCGGATACGCAGTATTTT. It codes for CASSSLGGPADTQYF. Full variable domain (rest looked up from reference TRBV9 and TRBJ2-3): DSGVTQTPKHLITATGQRVTLRCSPRSGDLSVYWYQQSLDQGLQFLIQYYNGEERAKGNILERFSAQQFPDLHSELNLSSLELGDSALYFCASSSLGGPADTQYFGPGTRLTVL.